Each of the 29 T cell receptor beta chains below was sequenced from the same sample in a study of PD-L1 blockade in urothelial cancer. Measured with immunoSEQ multiplex PCR; TCRdb has only the in-frame clones, and not every one. In the table there are about 45,000 clones, about 91% of which are singletons. The starting material was PBMCs, obtained around atezolizumab (anti-PD-L1) treatment. The origin of the receptors is a man of 80 years or more with urothelial cancer.

The genes are TRBV5-1 and TRBJ2-5, with a weak D call TRBD1 (5 bases). Germline CDR1 and CDR2: SGHRS and YFSETQ. V shed 0 bases and J shed 2 bases, with 11 bases lying between them. The CDR3 has 15 residues. The CDR3 coding sequence is TGCGCCAGCAGCTTGGCTCTAGGGGTTCAAGAGACCCAGTACTTC. Its protein is CASSLALGVQETQYF.

This chain connects TRBV11-2 to TRBJ2-5; 9 bases are a match to TRBD1. Per germline, CDR1 SGHAT and CDR2 FQNNGV. The CDR3 is 15 amino acids. Germline trimming cut 6 bases from V and 5 bases from J; bases unmatched to any gene: 10. In DNA form, the CDR3 reads TGTGCCAGCAGAGACCCGGGACAGGGTAGGGAGACCCAGTACTTC. This sequence encodes CASRDPGQGRETQYF.

V gene TRBV30 combines with J gene TRBJ1-1, with D maybe TRBD1 (5 bases). CDR3 length: 11 residues. Trimming shortened V by 3 bases and J by 8 bases, and 10 bases separated the two germline ends. The germline gives CDR1 GTSNPN, CDR2 SVGIG (reference sequence). The CDR3 protein is CAWSARQEAFF. The CDR3 coding sequence is TGTGCCTGGAGCGCAAGACAGGAAGCTTTCTTT.

This clone was detected once. The gene calls are TRBV5-6 and TRBJ2-2, with D possibly matching TRBD2 (6 bases). Trimming removed 4 bases from V and 3 bases from J, with 16 bases in between. The CDR3 contains 16 residues. Per germline, CDR1 SGHDT and CDR2 YYEEEE. The CDR3 here is CASSAGTKMDTGELFF. The CDR3 coding sequence is TGTGCCAGCAGCGCGGGAACGAAAATGGACACCGGGGAGCTGTTTTTT.

The chain couples TRBV5-1 to TRBJ1-4; 7 bases are a match to TRBD1. The CDR3 runs to 14 residues. V shed 3 bases, J shed 8 bases, and the junction held 7 bases outside the gene matches. Per the germline V gene, CDR1 is SGHRS and CDR2 is YFSETQ. The CDR3 sequence is CASSYGTDSEKLFF. In nucleotides, the CDR3 is TGCGCCAGCAGCTACGGGACAGACTCGGAAAAACTGTTTTTT. Variable domain in full (rest from reference TRBV5-1 and TRBJ1-4): KAGVTQTPRYLIKTRGQQVTLSCSPISGHRSVSWYQQTPGQGLQFLFEYFSETQRNKGNFPGRFSGRQFSNSRSEMNVSTLELGDSALYLCASSYGTDSEKLFFGSGTQLSVL.

The chain recombines TRBV19 with TRBJ2-2; D may be TRBD1 (6 bases). V lost 10 bases and J lost 0, with 12 bases in between. Germline lookup yields CDR1 LNHDA and CDR2 SQIVND (reference sequence). The CDR3 has 14 amino acids. CDR3 nucleotide sequence: TGTGCCACCGAAGGACAGCCGAACACCGGGGAGCTGTTTTTT. Amino acid sequence: CATEGQPNTGELFF.

With respect to this clone: Germline is not matched at one junction end, which may reflect a read error. This chain uses TRBV23-1 with TRBJ2-5, with D perhaps matching TRBD1 (6 bases). TRBV23-1 is assigned to the ORF class and has an uncertain function. The CDR3 has 9 amino acids. DNA of the CDR3: TGCGCCAGCACTACGACAGGACACTTC. Translation gives CASTTTGHF.

This clone was counted a single time. This chain uses TRBV2 with TRBJ2-1; 10 nucleotides align to TRBD2. CDR1 SNHLY and CDR2 FYNNEI come from the germline V gene. The CDR3 sequence is 16 residues long. The J segment lost 10 bases and the V segment lost 2 bases, leaving 11 bases of the junction unmatched. The CDR3 DNA is TGTGCCAGCAGTGAAACAAGTCTAGCGGGAGTTGAAGAGCAGTTCTTC. Translated, it gives CASSETSLAGVEEQFF.

The J gene is TRBJ2-3, the V gene TRBV5-4; 9 bases fit TRBD2. The CDR3 is 17 residues long. Germline V gene sequence: CDR1 SGHNT, CDR2 YYREEE (reference sequence). V shed 6 bases and J 5 bases; nucleotides not matched to a gene: 16. The CDR3, as DNA: TGTGCCAGCACCTCTGGGTTCGGCGGGAGGGCCGGAGATACGCAGTATTTT. It yields the protein CASTSGFGGRAGDTQYF.

The chain has TRBV6-6 and TRBJ2-7; weak D call: TRBD1 (6 bases). The germline V gene encodes CDR1 MNHNY and CDR2 SVGAGI (reference sequence). The CDR3 spans 13 residues. V was clipped by 6 bases and J by 4 bases, with 13 bases between them. CDR3 nucleotide sequence: TGTGCCAGCAGGCCCCTACAGGGTTACGAGCAGTACTTC. Its translation is CASRPLQGYEQYF.

This chain uses TRBV5-1 with TRBJ2-1; D is unclear. CDR1 SGHRS and CDR2 YFSETQ come from the germline V gene. The V gene lost 1 base and the J gene lost 5 bases, with 4 bases spanning the gap. The length of the CDR3 is 12 residues. The CDR3 nucleotides are TGCGCCAGCAGCTTGTTCAACAATGAGCAGTTCTTC. The encoded protein is CASSLFNNEQFF.

This chain links TRBV7-2 with TRBJ2-7; weak D call: TRBD1 (7 bases). This CDR3 is 13 amino acids long. V gave up 3 bases and J gave up 5 bases, with 11 bases separating them. Germline assignment: CDR1 SGHTA and CDR2 FQGNSA. The CDR3 loop reads CASSFGGGHEQYF. In DNA form, the CDR3 reads TGTGCCAGCAGCTTTGGAGGGGGCCACGAGCAGTACTTC.

This chain uses TRBV11-3 with TRBJ2-5, with 16 bases identical to TRBD2. This CDR3 spans 15 amino acids. Germline V gene sequence: CDR1 SGHNT, CDR2 YENEEA. Trimming took 4 bases from V and 9 from J; bases not matched to a gene: 5. In DNA form, the CDR3 reads TGTGCCAGCAGCTCAGGGACTAGCGGGGGGGCGTCCCAGTACTTC. It is translated as CASSSGTSGGASQYF. Complete variable domain (other parts from reference TRBV11-3 and TRBJ2-5): EAGVVQSPRYKIIEKKQPVAFWCNPISGHNTLYWYLQNLGQGPELLIRYENEEAVDDSQLPKDRFSAERLKGVDSTLKIQPAELGDSAVYLCASSSGTSGGASQYFGPGTRLLVL.

V and J are TRBV10-3 and TRBJ1-2; 7 nucleotides line up with TRBD1. The CDR3 runs to 14 residues. CDR1 and CDR2 (germline): ENHRY, SYGVKD. Trimming took 3 bases from V and 2 from J; bases not matched to a gene: 3. This chain's CDR3 is CAISEQGLNYGYTF. The CDR3 coding sequence is TGTGCCATCAGTGAACAGGGGTTAAACTATGGCTACACCTTC.

The V and J genes are TRBV9 and TRBJ2-1; 7 bases match TRBD2. Germline V lookup: CDR1 SGDLS, CDR2 YYNGEE. V was pared by 0 bases and J by 9 bases, with 9 bases of the junction left unmatched. This CDR3 has 15 residues. The CDR3 sequence is CASSVDPREYVEQFF. The CDR3 bases are TGTGCCAGCAGCGTAGATCCGCGGGAGTACGTTGAGCAGTTCTTC.

This rearrangement joins TRBV18 to TRBJ2-7; 8 nucleotides match TRBD1. This CDR3 has 18 residues. In germline, CDR1 is KGHSH, CDR2 LQKENI. After removal of 4 bases from V and 4 bases from J, the junction contained 18 bases not matched to a gene. CDR3 protein: CASSRYLKPGQDDYEQYF. The CDR3 DNA follows: TGTGCCAGCTCACGATATCTCAAGCCGGGACAGGACGATTACGAGCAGTACTTC.

The chain combines TRBV6-5 with TRBJ2-1, with 7 positions matching TRBD2. V trimming: 6 bases; J trimming: 5 bases; junction bases outside the gene matches: 4. The CDR3 loop spans 13 amino acids. Per germline, CDR1 MNHEY and CDR2 SVGAGI. The CDR3: CASRRGTNNEQFF. In DNA, the CDR3 is TGTGCCAGCAGGCGGGGGACCAACAATGAGCAGTTCTTC.

The rearrangement joins TRBV28 to TRBJ1-4; weak D call: TRBD1 (5 bases). The CDR3 is 14 residues long. V gave up 6 bases and J gave up 5 bases, with 13 bases separating them. Looked up from germline, CDR1 is MDHEN and CDR2 is SYDVKM. CDR3 sequence reads: CASRIQVSNEKLFF. The CDR3 DNA reads TGTGCCAGCAGGATACAGGTGTCAAATGAAAAACTGTTTTTT.

The rearrangement uses TRBV29-1 and TRBJ1-1; TRBD1 matches at 8 bases. In germline, CDR1 is SQVTM, CDR2 ANQGSEA. After removal of 6 bases from V and 7 bases from J, the junction contained 7 bases not matched to a gene. The CDR3 totals 12 residues. As DNA, the CDR3 is TGCAGCGTCCGCGGGACAGGTCATGAAGCTTTCTTT. This encodes CSVRGTGHEAFF. The full variable domain, in which reference TRBV29-1 and TRBJ1-1 provide the parts outside the CDR3, is SAVISQKPSRDICQRGTSLTIQCQVDSQVTMMFWYRQQPGQSLTLIATANQGSEATYESGFVIDKFPISRPNLTFSTLTVSNMSPEDSSIYLCSVRGTGHEAFFGQGTRLTVV.

This chain uses TRBV15 with TRBJ1-5; D perhaps matches TRBD1 (5 bases). Germline CDR1 is LNHNV and CDR2 is YYDKDF (reference sequence). This CDR3 has 15 amino acids. The V end was cut by 0 bases, the J end by 6 bases, with 12 bases between. The chain's CDR3 is CATSRDNAGPQPQHF. CDR3 bases: TGTGCCACCAGCAGAGATAACGCAGGGCCTCAGCCCCAGCATTTT.

The chain carries TRBV4-1 and TRBJ1-1; D is possibly TRBD1 (6 bases). Germline V gene data show CDR1 as MGHRA and CDR2 as YSYEKL. The CDR3 totals 16 residues. V was trimmed by 1 base and J by 1 base, leaving 13 bases between them. The CDR3 DNA reads TGCGCCAGCAGCCAAGGGCTCGGACAGCAGAACACTGAAGCTTTCTTT. Protein sequence: CASSQGLGQQNTEAFF.

The CDR3 protein is CASSLEFGQQYEQYF. In DNA form, the CDR3 reads TGTGCCAGCAGCTTAGAATTCGGACAGCAATACGAGCAGTACTTC. The V gene is TRBV7-7, the J gene TRBJ2-7; maybe TRBD1 (6 bases). Trimming removed 1 base from V and 4 bases from J, with 14 bases in between. This CDR3 region has 15 residues. CDR1 and CDR2 from the germline V gene are SSHAT and FNYEAQ (reference sequence).

This chain links TRBV5-6 with TRBJ2-2, with D perhaps matching TRBD2 (5 bases). CDR1 is SGHDT, CDR2 YYEEEE, per germline. CDR3 length: 16 amino acids. The germline V and J ends were trimmed by 0 bases and 3 bases, with 12 bases remaining between them. CDR3 sequence: CASSLAGSGYTGELFF. CDR3 bases: TGTGCCAGCAGCTTGGCGGGGTCTGGATACACCGGGGAGCTGTTTTTT.

The V and J genes are TRBV19 and TRBJ1-5; 7 bases fit TRBD1. Germline CDR1 reads LNHDA; CDR2 reads SQIVND (reference sequence). This CDR3 spans 15 amino acids. Losses at the gene ends were 7 bases for V and 4 bases for J; bases not matched to a gene: 10. The CDR3 protein is CASTLGTVINQPQHF. Here the CDR3 DNA reads TGTGCCAGTACCCTCGGGACAGTCATTAATCAGCCCCAGCATTTT.

In DNA form, the CDR3 reads TGTGCCAGCAGCCTCAAATTAGGCACAGCCGCCTACGAGCAGTACTTC. It codes for CASSLKLGTAAYEQYF. V is TRBV27 and J is TRBJ2-7, with no clear D. From germline, CDR1 is MNHEY and CDR2 SMNVEV (reference sequence). The CDR3 covers 16 residues. V lost 6 bases and J lost 2, with 20 bases in between.

The gene calls are TRBV18 and TRBJ1-1; perhaps TRBD1 as D (6 bases). Trimming removed 2 bases from V and 5 bases from J, with 12 bases in between. Germline values: CDR1 KGHSH, CDR2 LQKENI. The CDR3 covers 14 residues. CDR3 sequence reads: CASSPSGAWTEAFF. CDR3 nucleotide sequence: TGTGCCAGCTCACCATCAGGGGCGTGGACTGAAGCTTTCTTT.

The genes are TRBV7-8 and TRBJ2-2, with 14 bases that match TRBD2. Germline-derived CDR1 and CDR2 are SGHVS and FQNEAQ. V lost 7 bases to trimming and J lost 7 bases; unmatched junction nucleotides: 5. The CDR3 spans 15 residues. CDR3 loop: CASTRLAGGVGELFF. The CDR3 nucleotides read TGTGCCAGCACCCGACTAGCGGGAGGGGTCGGGGAGCTGTTTTTT.

The table lists this clone with a few counts. The J gene is TRBJ1-1, the V gene TRBV6-6; D is unclear. This CDR3 has 13 residues. Germline-derived CDR1 and CDR2 are MNHNY and SVGAGI (reference sequence). The V gene lost 2 bases and the J gene lost 1 base, with 5 bases spanning the gap. The CDR3 spells CASSYQENTEAFF. The DNA for the CDR3 is TGTGCCAGCAGTTACCAGGAGAACACTGAAGCTTTCTTT.

The chain employs TRBV5-1 and TRBJ2-7, with 8 positions matching TRBD2. In germline, CDR1 is SGHRS, CDR2 YFSETQ. The CDR3 has 15 residues. Trimming took 2 bases from V and 1 from J; bases not matched to a gene: 5. CDR3 amino acids: CASSFRLAPSYEQYF. The CDR3 nucleotides read TGCGCCAGCAGCTTCCGACTAGCGCCTTCCTACGAGCAGTACTTC.